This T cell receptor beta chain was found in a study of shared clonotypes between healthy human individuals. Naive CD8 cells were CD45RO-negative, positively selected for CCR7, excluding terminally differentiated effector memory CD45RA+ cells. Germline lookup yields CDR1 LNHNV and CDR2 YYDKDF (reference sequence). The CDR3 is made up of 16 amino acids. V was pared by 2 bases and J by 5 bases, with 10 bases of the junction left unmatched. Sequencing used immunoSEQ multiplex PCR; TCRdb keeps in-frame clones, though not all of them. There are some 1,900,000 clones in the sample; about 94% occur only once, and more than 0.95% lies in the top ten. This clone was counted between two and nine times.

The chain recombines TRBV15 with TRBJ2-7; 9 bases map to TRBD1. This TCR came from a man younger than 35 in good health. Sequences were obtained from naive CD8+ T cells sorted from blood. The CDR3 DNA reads TGTGCCACCAGCAGATCACCGGGGACAGGGTTAGACGAGCAGTACTTC. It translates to CATSRSPGTGLDEQYF.